This T cell receptor beta chain was sequenced in a study of blood T cell repertoires in COVID-19. Study overall: Samples of COVID-19 (acute and convalescent) were obtained from the United States, Italy and Spain. Sample material is recorded as cDNA or gDNA derived from T cells, B-cell-depleted T cells, or PBMCs.

Original processing methods: Nucleated cell number was recorded as an estimate derived from reference gene primer amplification. Profiled with immunoSEQ multiplex PCR; TCRdb holds only in-frame clones, not every one. The V and J calls and the clone size are those of that table, but D and trimming were determined from the DNA. The sample shows around 310,000 clones, around 90% of them seen only once. Seattle's enrolled individuals joined amid active infection and were then monitored longitudinally. The V gene's germline CDR1 is LNHDA and CDR2 SQIVND (reference sequence). The CDR3 runs to 15 residues. V was clipped by 1 base and J by 10 bases, with 17 bases between them.

The chain combines TRBV19 with TRBJ2-1; D gene ambiguous. This sequence originates from a woman aged 40-49 years with COVID-19, enrolled during active disease. Sequencing input: peripheral blood. This CDR3 reads CASSIGPESSMEQFF. The CDR3 nucleotides are TGTGCCAGTAGTATAGGTCCGGAGTCCTCAATGGAGCAGTTCTTC.